This TCR beta chain was profiled in a study of blood T cell repertoires in COVID-19 (dated by TCRdb to the early 2020s). General notes on the study: Samples from collaborators originated in the United States, Italy and Spain and spanned both the acute and convalescent phases of COVID-19. The prospective study material was composed of cDNA or gDNA derived from T cells, B-cell-depleted T cells, or PBMCs. Deeply sampled blood TCRbeta repertoires from subjects exposed to, actively infected with, or recovered from COVID-19 were included in the dataset. The repertoires were released in a freely available public database intended as a resource for research on the immune response to SARS-CoV-2. Samples came from the ongoing ImmuneRACE study (first 160 participants) plus 1,254 subjects from 6 global collaborators. Nearly every sample came with metadata listing a de-identified subject ID, COVID-19 status, age in years and sex. Where available, HLA class I and class II types were taken from metadata supplied by the sample provider and were not determined by assay-based typing. The paper's findings and limits, for the study overall: How much clinical and demographic metadata was included differed by source and by participant, and the metadata was provided uncurated.

There are 14 amino acids in the CDR3, from cysteine to phenylalanine inclusive. Of the read, only the CDR3 DNA is kept; its 42 bases are in frame from base 1. V is shortened by 2 bases, J by 2 bases, and the region joining them spans 9 bases. In the germline V gene, CDR1 corresponds to ENHRY and CDR2 to SYGVKD. The immunoSEQ Assay, a bias-controlled multiplex PCR, was used to amplify TCRbeta CDR3 regions from genomic DNA. The study's own analysis went as follows. Within the assay, amplification of reference gene primers was used to estimate how many nucleated cells each sample contained. To quantify the absolute abundance of each unique TCRbeta CDR3 rearrangement, sequence reads were collapsed and filtered. For each sample, productive Simpson clonality was calculated by taking the square root of Simpson's diversity index across productive rearrangements. As stored in TCRdb, this immuneACCESS dataset retains in-frame rearrangements with V and J assigned. A fraction of the clones does not appear; measured against another copy, unresolved V genes explain less than half of the discrepancy, and the remainder lacks a known reason. V and J calls and clone size are copied from that table; D and trimming were computed from the DNA. This sample comprises some 320,000 clones, about nine tenths of them detected only once. Around 2.5% of the sample is held by the ten biggest clonotypes.

On this clone itself: It has no known antigen specificity. No base quality values were provided; no much bigger clone lies one nucleotide off.

In the prospective study, participants were 18 to 89 years old, resided in around 25 geographic areas of the United States, and were enrolled through a virtual design. In the prospective study, cohorts were assigned on the basis of participant-reported clinical history obtained from a screening survey and a study questionnaire. ImmuneRACE Cohort 3 recovered participants were defined by two consecutive negative NP/OP PCR tests, healthcare professional clearance, or symptom resolution. In the prospective study, whole blood, serum and a nasopharyngeal or oropharyngeal swab were collected from each participant by mobile phlebotomists. Prospective study participants could optionally give additional blood draws and questionnaires over an approximately 2-month period. Blood samples from the prospective study were shipped frozen or at room temperature prior to DNA extraction.

Source material: PBMCs or T cells enriched from blood (not recorded which). This sequence was found in a man between 60 and 75 years old who had recovered from COVID-19. The chain links TRBV10-3 with TRBJ1-1, with TRBD1 tentatively as D gene (5 bases match). The CDR3 sequence is CAISEVRGNTEAFF. The DNA reads as follows: TGTGCCATCAGTGAGGTTAGGGGTAACACTGAAGCTTTCTTT.